These T cell receptor beta chains were read from a single sample in a study of shared clonotypes between healthy human individuals. The repertoire was sequenced with immunoSEQ multiplex PCR; TCRdb's copy has only in-frame clones and lacks some. The sample lists millions of clones, about 95% occurring once. The sequenced material came from naive CD8+ T cells sorted from blood. The receptors shown here come from a man aged 18 to 30 in good health. Each CDR3 is given with its conserved first and last residue. Each record gives: J gene, D gene, clone size, V gene, CDR3 protein, CDR3 DNA. D genes are given only for firm matches. Clone size is given for some rows only: seen once, a few or many times, or a class if the clone is expanded.

J: TRBJ2-1; D: -; size: -; V: TRBV7-7; CDR3: CASSSEMLNEQFF; DNA: TGTGCTAGCAGCTCCGAGATGCTCAATGAGCAGTTCTTC
J: TRBJ2-2; D: -; size: once; V: TRBV6-1; CDR3: CASSESFITNTGELFF; DNA: TGTGCCAGCAGTGAATCTTTCATTACGAACACCGGGGAGCTGTTTTTT
J: TRBJ2-7; D: TRBD1; size: -; V: TRBV19; CDR3: CATEDRASYEQYF; DNA: TGTGCCACTGAGGACAGGGCCTCCTACGAGCAGTACTTC
J: TRBJ2-2; D: TRBD2; size: -; V: TRBV28; CDR3: CASSLSARLAGGPNTGELFF; DNA: TGTGCCAGCAGTTTATCTGCGCGACTAGCGGGGGGGCCAAACACCGGGGAGCTGTTTTTT
J: TRBJ1-4; D: TRBD1; size: -; V: TRBV7-9; CDR3: CASSSDRGPDLGEKLFF; DNA: TGTGCCAGCAGCTCCGACAGGGGGCCCGATTTGGGTGAAAAACTGTTTTTT
J: TRBJ2-5; D: TRBD2; size: -; V: TRBV25-1; CDR3: CASSGGGQETQYF; DNA: TGTGCCAGCAGTGGGGGGGGCCAAGAGACCCAGTACTTC
J: TRBJ2-3; D: -; size: -; V: TRBV4-1; CDR3: CASSQVTPPQGTDTQYF; DNA: TGCGCCAGCAGCCAAGTCACCCCTCCCCAGGGCACAGATACGCAGTATTTT
J: TRBJ2-1; D: TRBD1; size: -; V: TRBV5-4; CDR3: CASSLGQGAGNEQFF; DNA: TGTGCCAGCAGCTTGGGGCAGGGGGCAGGAAATGAGCAGTTCTTC
J: TRBJ2-1; D: -; size: -; V: TRBV9; CDR3: CASSVNNEQFF; DNA: TGTGCCAGCAGCGTAAATAATGAGCAGTTCTTC
J: TRBJ2-3; D: TRBD1; size: -; V: TRBV27; CDR3: CASSSSWTGADTQYF; DNA: TGTGCCAGCAGTAGCTCTTGGACAGGGGCCGATACGCAGTATTTT
J: TRBJ2-6; D: TRBD1; size: once; V: TRBV7-9; CDR3: CATLQGASSGANVLTF; DNA: TGTGCCACGCTACAGGGGGCGAGCTCTGGGGCCAACGTCCTGACTTTC
J: TRBJ1-4; D: -; size: -; V: TRBV4-3; CDR3: CASSQERGGNEKLFF; DNA: TGCGCCAGCAGCCAAGAGCGGGGGGGGAATGAAAAACTGTTTTTT
J: TRBJ2-2; D: TRBD2; size: -; V: TRBV6-1; CDR3: CASSALIGGLAGGYTGELFF; DNA: TGTGCCAGCAGTGCCCTCATAGGTGGACTAGCGGGAGGGTACACCGGGGAGCTGTTTTTT
J: TRBJ1-2; D: -; size: -; V: TRBV2; CDR3: CASSHPTGLNYGYTF; DNA: TGTGCCAGCAGTCACCCGACAGGCCTTAACTATGGCTACACCTTC
J: TRBJ2-1; D: TRBD2; size: -; V: TRBV29-1; CDR3: CSAGLAGENEQFF; DNA: TGCAGCGCTGGACTAGCGGGAGAAAATGAGCAGTTCTTC
J: TRBJ2-3; D: -; size: -; V: TRBV2; CDR3: CASSELLGRTRSAKDTQYF; DNA: TGTGCCAGCAGTGAATTATTGGGGAGAACCCGGTCCGCCAAAGATACGCAGTATTTT
J: TRBJ2-7; D: -; size: -; V: TRBV5-6; CDR3: CASSQLQGVFYEQYF; DNA: TGTGCCAGCAGCCAACTACAAGGAGTATTCTACGAGCAGTACTTC
J: TRBJ2-7; D: TRBD1; size: few; V: TRBV18; CDR3: CASSDRGNEQYF; DNA: TGTGCCAGCTCAGACAGGGGAAACGAGCAGTACTTC
J: TRBJ1-2; D: TRBD1; size: -; V: TRBV11-2; CDR3: CASSSSGTGIYGYTF; DNA: TGTGCCAGCAGCTCTTCCGGGACAGGGATCTATGGCTACACCTTC
J: TRBJ1-2; D: -; size: -; V: TRBV6-5; CDR3: CASSYHSFYGYTF; DNA: TGTGCCAGCAGTTACCACAGTTTCTATGGCTACACCTTC
J: TRBJ2-7; D: -; size: -; V: TRBV4-1; CDR3: CASSPRTVSLYEQYF; DNA: TGCGCCAGCAGCCCCCGGACCGTGTCTCTGTACGAGCAGTACTTC
J: TRBJ1-4; D: -; size: -; V: TRBV5-4; CDR3: CAIQAPGSEKLFF; DNA: TGTGCCATACAGGCCCCCGGGAGTGAAAAACTGTTTTTT
J: TRBJ2-7; D: TRBD1; size: -; V: TRBV5-1; CDR3: CASSSGQGADEQYF; DNA: TGCGCCAGCAGCTCGGGACAGGGGGCGGATGAGCAGTACTTC
J: TRBJ1-3; D: TRBD1; size: -; V: TRBV25-1; CDR3: CASSPGTGVGNTIYF; DNA: TGTGCCAGTTCCCCCGGGACAGGAGTGGGAAACACCATATATTTT
J: TRBJ2-7; D: -; size: -; V: TRBV5-6; CDR3: CASSLYEGYEQYF; DNA: TGTGCCAGCAGCTTGTACGAGGGTTACGAGCAGTACTTC
J: TRBJ1-2; D: -; size: -; V: TRBV13; CDR3: CASSAERSSYGYTF; DNA: TGTGCCAGCAGCGCGGAGCGTTCGAGCTATGGCTACACCTTC
J: TRBJ1-5; D: -; size: -; V: TRBV30; CDR3: CALSSGHQPQHF; DNA: TGTGCCCTGTCATCGGGTCATCAGCCCCAGCATTTT
J: TRBJ2-7; D: -; size: -; V: TRBV7-9; CDR3: CASSLSGTLRDEQYF; DNA: TGTGCCAGCAGCCTTTCCGGGACTCTTAGGGACGAGCAGTACTTC
J: TRBJ2-5; D: TRBD2; size: -; V: TRBV27; CDR3: CASSTGTSGLETQYF; DNA: TGTGCCAGCAGTACCGGGACTAGCGGGCTGGAGACCCAGTACTTC
J: TRBJ2-5; D: -; size: -; V: TRBV5-6; CDR3: CASSSQITQETQYF; DNA: TGTGCCAGCAGCTCACAGATAACCCAAGAGACCCAGTACTTC
J: TRBJ1-2; D: -; size: once; V: TRBV7-9; CDR3: CASSLSLKYGYTF; DNA: TGTGCCAGCAGCTTAAGTCTGAAGTATGGCTACACCTTC
J: TRBJ1-1; D: -; size: -; V: TRBV5-1; CDR3: CASSLARGGTEAFF; DNA: TGCGCCAGCAGCTTGGCCCGCGGGGGCACTGAAGCTTTCTTT